The subject of this entry is one TCR beta chain. Its target is unknown. Full-length variable regions came from constant-region reverse primers plus semi-nested Nested Universal Primer A PCR. TCRdb reprocessed the 5' RACE reads with MiXCR, giving one entry per CDR3 protein. The repertoire holds just over 60,000 distinct CDR3 sequences, with almost 30% as singletons. Findings and caveats of the study: The TCR gene usage of tumor memory CD4+ T cells clustered together with blood and lymph node memory CD4+ cells and with lymph node naive CD4+ cells. Tumor Treg TCRs overlapped most with tumor naive CD4+ cells.

V lost 1 base, J lost 8 bases, and 14 bases lay in between. CDR3 length: 15 amino acids. Germline assignment: CDR1 MGHRA and CDR2 YSYEKL. This TCR was recovered from a female donor with breast cancer. V is TRBV4-1 and J is TRBJ1-4; D unresolved. Source material: tumor-infiltrating naive CD4+ T cells sorted from the breast tumor. Subset noted: naive CD4+ T cells, CD4+CD45RA+CD25-. DNA of the CDR3: TGCGCCAGCAGCCAAGGACCGGCAGGCGGGGAAAAACTGTTTTTT. It translates to CASSQGPAGGEKLFF.